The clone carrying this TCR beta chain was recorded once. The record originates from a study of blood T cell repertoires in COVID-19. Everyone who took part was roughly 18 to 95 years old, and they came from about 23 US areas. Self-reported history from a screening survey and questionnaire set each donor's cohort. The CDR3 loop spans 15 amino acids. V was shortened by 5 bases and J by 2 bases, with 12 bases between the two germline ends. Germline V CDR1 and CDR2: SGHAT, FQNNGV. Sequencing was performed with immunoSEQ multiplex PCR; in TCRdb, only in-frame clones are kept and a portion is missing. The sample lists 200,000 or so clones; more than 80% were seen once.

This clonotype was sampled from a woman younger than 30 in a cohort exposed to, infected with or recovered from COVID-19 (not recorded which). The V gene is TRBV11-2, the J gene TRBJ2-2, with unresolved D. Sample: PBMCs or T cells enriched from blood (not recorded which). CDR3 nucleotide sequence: TGTGCCAGCAGCCTCCCCCAGGCCAACACCGGGGAGCTGTTTTTT. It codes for CASSLPQANTGELFF.